What follows are 3 T cell receptor beta chains derived from one specimen sequenced in a study of blood T cell repertoires in COVID-19. Assay used: immunoSEQ multiplex PCR; TCRdb lists only in-frame clones, some missing. This sample has about 160,000 clones; about 92% occur once, and the top ten carry roughly 2%. The sequenced sample was peripheral blood. Receptors were obtained from a woman between 55 and 75 years old with COVID-19, enrolled during active disease.

The chain is built from TRBV11-2 and TRBJ2-7, with D possibly matching TRBD1 (6 bases). This CDR3 region has 17 residues. The V and J ends lost 1 base and 3 bases respectively, with 19 bases between them. Germline V lookup: CDR1 SGHAT, CDR2 FQNNGV. The CDR3 DNA reads TGTGCCAGCAGCTTAGGCATCCGGGACACCCGCGTCTACGAGCAGTACTTC. This sequence encodes CASSLGIRDTRVYEQYF.

CDR3 loop: CASSAGGFPRTDTQYF. The DNA for the CDR3 is TGTGCCAGCAGTGCGGGGGGGTTTCCCCGCACAGATACGCAGTATTTT. The chain carries TRBV5-6 and TRBJ2-3; 9 bases are shared with TRBD2. Germline trimming cut 5 bases from V and 1 base from J; bases unmatched to any gene: 8. The CDR3 covers 16 residues. Per germline, CDR1 SGHDT and CDR2 YYEEEE. The full variable domain, in which reference TRBV5-6 and TRBJ2-3 provide the parts outside the CDR3, is DAGVTQSPTHLIKTRGQQVTLRCSPKSGHDTVSWYQQALGQGPQFIFQYYEEEERQRGNFPDRFSGHQFPNYSSELNVNALLLGDSALYLCASSAGGFPRTDTQYFGPGTRLTVL.

The J gene is TRBJ2-7, the V gene TRBV14; tentatively, D is TRBD1 (6 bases). Per the germline V gene, CDR1 is SGHDN and CDR2 is FVKESK. There are 14 residues in the CDR3. With 4 bases removed from V and 2 bases from J, the gap between germline ends came to 12 bases. CDR3 sequence reads: CASSPQGTPYEQYF. DNA for the CDR3: TGTGCCAGCAGCCCACAGGGTACTCCCTACGAGCAGTACTTC.